What follows are 18 T cell receptor beta chains derived from one specimen sequenced in a study of response to subunit inactivated influenza vaccine (dated by TCRdb to the late 2010s). The library was made by RT-PCR. TCRdb shows the sequencer as Illumina HiSeq 2500. TCRdb trimmed the raw reads at Q25, called clones with MiXCR and kept productive beta chains. Rows are combined by CDR3 protein, so each entry shows the most common genes and DNA. The table for this sample lists around 650,000 distinct CDR3 sequences; more than 15% of them were counted only once. The ten largest make up roughly 12% of the sample. The input for sequencing was PBMCs from blood, taken 11 to 12 days after vaccination. The source is a man aged 50-59 years who received an inactivated influenza vaccine. Donor details come from another sample of the same person, matched by shared clones.

J is TRBJ2-6 and V is TRBV4-3, with 8 bases aligning to TRBD2. This CDR3 is 16 amino acids long. Trimming took 5 bases from V and 0 from J; bases not matched to a gene: 3. The germline V gene encodes CDR1 LGHNA and CDR2 YSLEER. The CDR3 DNA sequence: TGCGCCAGCAGCGCCGGACTAGCCTCTGGGGCCAACGTCCTGACTTTC. This translates into CASSAGLASGANVLTF.

This clonotype was detected only a few times. V and J are TRBV20-1 and TRBJ1-5, with unresolved D. This CDR3 region has 14 residues. Germline V gene sequence: CDR1 DFQATT, CDR2 SNEGSKA (reference sequence). Trimming took 0 bases from V and 4 from J, leaving 10 bases between them. The CDR3 DNA follows: TGCAGTGCTAGAGATCCCTACCGAAATCAGCCCCAGCATTTT. It yields the protein CSARDPYRNQPQHF.

This clonotype was seen only a few times. V gene TRBV11-3 combines with J gene TRBJ2-3, with 7 bases lining up with TRBD2. Trimming took 2 bases from V and 2 from J; bases not matched to a gene: 4. Germline CDR1 and CDR2: SGHNT and YENEEA. The CDR3 loop spans 15 amino acids. CDR3 amino acids: CASSLYGTNTDTQYF. The CDR3 nucleotides read TGTGCCAGCAGCTTATACGGGACTAACACAGATACGCAGTATTTT.

The chain carries TRBV14 and TRBJ2-7; 7 bases agree with TRBD1. Germline CDR1 reads SGHDN; CDR2 reads FVKESK. V lost 0 bases to trimming and J lost 7 bases; unmatched junction nucleotides: 9. The CDR3 totals 15 residues. CDR3 residues: CASSQDLGTELEQYF. The CDR3 region has the DNA TGTGCCAGCAGCCAAGATCTTGGGACAGAGTTAGAGCAGTACTTC. Based on the CDR3 plus reference TRBV14 and TRBJ2-7, the full variable domain is EAGVTQFPSHSVIEKGQTVTLRCDPISGHDNLYWYRRVMGKEIKFLLHFVKESKQDESGMPNNRFLAERTGGTYSTLKVQPAELEDSGVYFCASSQDLGTELEQYFGPGTRLTVT.

This rearrangement joins TRBV7-2 to TRBJ1-1; D is uncertain. Trimming left V 2 bases short and J 1 base short, with 8 bases between. The germline CDR1 and CDR2 sequences are SGHTA and FQGNSA. The CDR3 is made up of 14 amino acids. CDR3 sequence: CASSLFIANTEAFF. The CDR3, as DNA: TGTGCCAGCAGCTTATTTATCGCGAACACTGAAGCTTTCTTT. Full variable domain (outside the CDR3, taken from reference TRBV7-2 and TRBJ1-1): GAGVSQSPSNKVTEKGKDVELRCDPISGHTALYWYRQSLGQGLEFLIYFQGNSAPDKSGLPSDRFSAERTGGSVSTLTIQRTQQEDSAVYLCASSLFIANTEAFFGQGTRLTVV.

V is TRBV6-5 and J is TRBJ2-3; D might be TRBD2 (6 bases). V was clipped by 0 bases and J by 0 bases, with 13 bases between them. CDR3 size: 17 residues. Germline CDR1 reads MNHEY; CDR2 reads SVGAGI. The CDR3, as DNA: TGTGCCAGCAGTTACTCAACCGGGACTCCTAGCACAGATACGCAGTATTTT. Its translation: CASSYSTGTPSTDTQYF.

This clonotype appeared a few times. The J gene is TRBJ1-5, the V gene TRBV4-3; tentatively, D is TRBD1 (5 bases). This CDR3 comprises 15 residues. V lost 2 bases, J lost 5 bases, and 13 bases lay in between. Per germline, CDR1 LGHNA and CDR2 YSLEER. The DNA of the CDR3 is TGCGCCAGCAGCCAACATCGGACAAGGGATCAGCCCCAGCATTTT. Amino acids: CASSQHRTRDQPQHF.

The rearrangement joins TRBV5-5 to TRBJ2-5, with D possibly being TRBD2 (6 bases). Per the germline V gene, CDR1 is SGHKS and CDR2 is YYEKEE (reference sequence). CDR3 size: 15 residues. V lost 2 bases to trimming and J lost 7 bases, with 18 bases between them. CDR3 sequence: CASSFTPGVPGTQYF. CDR3 nucleotide sequence: TGTGCCAGCAGCTTTACTCCGGGGGTCCCCGGGACCCAGTACTTC.

There are a few counts of this clonotype. J is TRBJ2-1 and V is TRBV6-2 or TRBV6-3; D is possibly TRBD2 (5 bases). V lost 2 bases to trimming and J lost 4 bases, with 9 bases between them. This CDR3 has 14 residues. Per germline, CDR1 MNHEY and CDR2 SVGEGT. In DNA form, the CDR3 reads TGTGCCAGCAGTTACCCTGGACTGTACAATGAGCAGTTCTTC. The encoded protein is CASSYPGLYNEQFF.

This rearrangement joins TRBV10-3 to TRBJ2-7; D possibly uses TRBD1 or TRBD2 (6 bases each). The germline V and J ends were trimmed by 0 bases and 5 bases, with 11 bases remaining between them. The CDR3 runs 14 residues. The germline V gene has CDR1 ENHRY and CDR2 SYGVKD. The DNA for the CDR3 is TGTGCCATCAGTGAGTCGGGGGGCCGGGACGAGCAGTACTTC. Translation gives CAISESGGRDEQYF.

The CDR3 protein is CASSIRGEGNEAFF. In DNA form, the CDR3 reads TGTGCCAGTAGTATTCGGGGAGAAGGGAATGAAGCTTTCTTT. The chain carries TRBV19 and TRBJ1-1; D is uncertain. The CDR3 consists of 14 residues. In germline, CDR1 is LNHDA, CDR2 SQIVND (reference sequence). V lost 3 bases to trimming and J lost 7 bases, with 15 bases between them.

A few counts support this clonotype. J is TRBJ2-1 and V is TRBV7-2; D may correspond to TRBD1 or TRBD2 (5 bases each). The CDR3 contains 15 residues. V lost 4 bases and J lost 4, with 14 bases in between. Looked up from germline, CDR1 is SGHTA and CDR2 is FQGNSA. The CDR3 DNA follows: TGTGCCAGCAGCTCCCGGGACGGACTTTACAATGAGCAGTTCTTC. Protein sequence: CASSSRDGLYNEQFF.

The CDR3 DNA reads TGTGCCGCAAGGCCGGGACAGACTACTCAAGAGACCCAGTACTTC. This gives the protein CAARPGQTTQETQYF. The chain combines TRBV10-3 with TRBJ2-5; 7 bases are a match to TRBD1. CDR3 length equals 15 residues. V gave up 11 bases and J gave up 2 bases; unmatched junction bases: 14. In germline, CDR1 is ENHRY, CDR2 SYGVKD.

This clonotype was counted only a few times. This sequence joins TRBV7-9 and TRBJ2-7; 7 nucleotides line up with TRBD1. After removal of 1 base from V and 5 bases from J, the junction contained 5 bases not matched to a gene. The CDR3 is made up of 14 amino acids. Germline CDR1 reads SEHNR; CDR2 reads FQNEAQ (reference sequence). The CDR3 DNA reads as TGTGCCAGCAGCTTAGTAGGGGGCCGCAACGAGCAGTACTTC. Protein: CASSLVGGRNEQYF.

This clonotype was detected many times. The rearrangement uses TRBV12-3 or TRBV12-4 and TRBJ2-1; 8 bases are shared with TRBD1. This CDR3 contains 14 residues. J was trimmed by 2 bases and V by 5 bases; bases with no gene match: 2. CDR3 DNA sequence: TGTGCCAGCAGTACACAGGGGGCCTACAATGAGCAGTTCTTC. Amino acid sequence: CASSTQGAYNEQFF.

This clonotype was seen only a few times. The chain is built from TRBV5-1 and TRBJ2-5; maybe TRBD1 (5 bases). CDR3 size: 14 residues. Trimming stripped 1 base from V and 4 bases from J, with 11 bases between. The germline gives CDR1 SGHRS, CDR2 YFSETQ. The CDR3 here is CASSLSAGRETQYF. The CDR3 DNA is TGCGCCAGCAGCTTGTCGGCAGGGCGAGAGACCCAGTACTTC.

This chain uses TRBV19 with TRBJ1-5; unclear D gene. V lost 7 bases to trimming and J lost 0 bases, with 13 bases between them. The CDR3 is 15 residues long. Germline values: CDR1 LNHDA, CDR2 SQIVND (reference sequence). The CDR3, as DNA: TGTGCCAGTAATCTAGTACCCTATAGCAATCAGCCCCAGCATTTT. Translated: CASNLVPYSNQPQHF.

This clonotype occurred many times. The rearrangement uses TRBV7-6 and TRBJ2-1; 9 bases align to TRBD2. The CDR3 loop spans 15 amino acids. After removal of 6 bases from V and 4 bases from J, the junction contained 7 bases not matched to a gene. Germline V gene sequence: CDR1 SGHVS, CDR2 FNYEAQ. CDR3 in DNA: TGTGCCAGCAGTCTCCAGCGGGAGGCTTACAATGAGCAGTTCTTC. This sequence encodes CASSLQREAYNEQFF.